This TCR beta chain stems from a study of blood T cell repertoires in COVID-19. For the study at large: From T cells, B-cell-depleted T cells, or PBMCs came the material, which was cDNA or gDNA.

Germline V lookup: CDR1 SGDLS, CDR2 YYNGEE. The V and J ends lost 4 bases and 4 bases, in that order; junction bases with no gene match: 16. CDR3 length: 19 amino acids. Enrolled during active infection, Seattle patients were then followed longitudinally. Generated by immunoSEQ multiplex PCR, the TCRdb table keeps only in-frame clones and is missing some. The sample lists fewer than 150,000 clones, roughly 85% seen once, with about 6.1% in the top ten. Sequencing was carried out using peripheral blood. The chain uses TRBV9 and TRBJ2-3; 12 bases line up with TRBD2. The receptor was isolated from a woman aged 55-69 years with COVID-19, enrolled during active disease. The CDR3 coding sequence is TGTGCCAGCAGCCCCGGATGGTCTAGCGGGGGGGCCGGGGCAGATACGCAGTATTTT. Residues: CASSPGWSSGGAGADTQYF.